In this sample, the clone carrying this T cell receptor (beta chain) turned up once. This sample stems from a study of STAT5B mutations in CD4+ large granular lymphocyte leukemia. TCRdb keeps only in-frame clones here, not all; method: immunoSEQ multiplex PCR. Among some 45,000 clones listed, 86% were seen once. What was sequenced was CD4+ T cells from blood buffy coats. The source of this sequence is a human donor in good health.

Here the CDR3 reads CASSLALGSGSGNTIYF. CDR3 sequence (DNA): TGCGCCAGCAGCTTGGCCTTGGGATCAGGCTCTGGAAACACCATATATTTT. The chain combines TRBV5-1 with TRBJ1-3, with D uncertain. Germline lookup yields CDR1 SGHRS and CDR2 YFSETQ. The V end was cut by 0 bases, the J end by 0 bases, with 13 bases between. The length of the CDR3 is 17 residues.